This T cell receptor (beta chain) stems from a study of graft-versus-host responses after intestinal transplantation. The wider study: Recipients were given multivisceral, liver-intestinal, or isolated intestinal transplants. Overall study findings and caveats: Association was observed between peak circulating GvH clone levels and early post-transplant HvG declines.

This clone was seen just once. Its specificity is not known. CDR3 length: 13 residues. Trimming pared 3 bases from V and 2 bases from J, leaving 8 bases between. Per germline, CDR1 LNHDA and CDR2 SQIVND (reference sequence). Assay: immunoSEQ multiplex PCR; the TCRdb copy retains only in-frame clones and omits some. The table lists over 45,000 clones, roughly 91% of them singletons. This specimen consisted of PBMCs, obtained 750 to 800 days after a first intestinal transplant, on the day of a second. This sequence joins TRBV19 and TRBJ2-7; TRBD1 is a possible D gene (6 bases). The TCR was taken from a human patient who received an intestinal transplant, so some T cells may come from the graft donor. In DNA form, the CDR3 reads TGTGCCAGTAGTATGAACAGGGCCTACGAGCAGTACTTC. Its protein is CASSMNRAYEQYF.